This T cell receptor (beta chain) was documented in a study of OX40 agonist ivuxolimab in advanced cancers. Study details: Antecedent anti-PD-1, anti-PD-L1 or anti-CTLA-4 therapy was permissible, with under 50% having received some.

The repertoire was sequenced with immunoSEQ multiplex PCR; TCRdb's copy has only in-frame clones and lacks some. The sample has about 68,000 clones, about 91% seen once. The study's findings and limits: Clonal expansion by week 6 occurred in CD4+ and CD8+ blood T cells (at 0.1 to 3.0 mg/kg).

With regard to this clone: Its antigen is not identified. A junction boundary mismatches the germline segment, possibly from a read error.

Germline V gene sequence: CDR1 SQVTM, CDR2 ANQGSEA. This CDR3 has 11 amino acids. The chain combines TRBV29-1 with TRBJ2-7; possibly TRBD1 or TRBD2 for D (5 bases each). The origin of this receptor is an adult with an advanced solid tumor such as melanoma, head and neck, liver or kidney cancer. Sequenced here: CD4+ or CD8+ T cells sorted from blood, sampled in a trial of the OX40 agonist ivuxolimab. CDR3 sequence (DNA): TGCAGCGTTAAAGACCGGGACCTCTTTTACTTC. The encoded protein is CSVKDRDLFYF.